The 22 T cell receptor beta chains presented below share a single source sample, sequenced in a study of blood T cell repertoires in COVID-19. TCRdb's table, derived via immunoSEQ multiplex PCR, lists solely in-frame clones and lacks some. The data hold approximately 400,000 clones, with 83% observed a single time. Sequenced sample: PBMCs or T cells enriched from blood (not recorded which). The source of these receptors is a woman aged 45-65 years who had recovered from COVID-19.

This clone was seen a few times. The rearrangement uses TRBV7-2 and TRBJ2-5; 10 positions match TRBD1. The CDR3 is 15 amino acids. After removal of 5 bases from V and 5 bases from J, the junction contained 8 bases not matched to a gene. The germline CDR1 and CDR2 sequences are SGHTA and FQGNSA. The CDR3 is CASSLRQGAWETQYF. CDR3 coding DNA: TGTGCCAGCAGCCTACGACAGGGGGCGTGGGAGACCCAGTACTTC.

This rearrangement joins TRBV27 to TRBJ1-1; the D gene is possibly TRBD1 (6 bases). The germline CDR1 and CDR2 sequences are MNHEY and SMNVEV (reference sequence). V gave up 3 bases and J gave up 5 bases, with 16 bases separating them. The CDR3 covers 15 residues. The CDR3 region has the DNA TGTGCCAGCAGTTTGCCCCGCCAGGGGAAAACTGAAGCTTTCTTT. It yields the protein CASSLPRQGKTEAFF.

This rearrangement joins TRBV7-3 to TRBJ2-3; TRBD2 agrees at 13 bases. This CDR3 comprises 18 residues. The J segment lost 0 bases and the V segment lost 4 bases, leaving 7 bases of the junction unmatched. CDR1 and CDR2 (germline): SGHTA, FQGTGA. The CDR3 here is CASSSIGTSGTSTDTQYF. The CDR3 DNA follows: TGTGCCAGCAGCTCAATCGGGACTAGCGGGACTAGCACAGATACGCAGTATTTT.

This clone appeared a single time. This sequence joins TRBV18 and TRBJ1-6, with 8 bases that match TRBD1. In germline, CDR1 is KGHSH, CDR2 LQKENI. The junction had 2 bases not matched to a gene; V was cut back by 5 bases and J by 2 bases. This CDR3 has 15 residues. Here the CDR3 reads CASSSTGAYNSPLHF. CDR3 bases: TGTGCCAGCTCATCGACAGGGGCCTATAATTCACCCCTCCACTTT.

This clone has a single count. The chain carries TRBV18 and TRBJ1-3, with a tentative D call TRBD1 (6 bases). The germline gives CDR1 KGHSH, CDR2 LQKENI. V shed 8 bases and J shed 4 bases, with 24 bases lying between them. The CDR3 contains 17 residues. CDR3 coding DNA: TGTGCCAGCACCCCAACCCCATCAGGGGTCTCGGGAAACACCATATATTTT. This sequence encodes CASTPTPSGVSGNTIYF. The full variable domain, in which reference TRBV18 and TRBJ1-3 provide the parts outside the CDR3, is NAGVMQNPRHLVRRRGQEARLRCSPMKGHSHVYWYRQLPEEGLKFMVYLQKENIIDESGMPKERFSAEFPKEGPSILRIQQVVRGDSAAYFCASTPTPSGVSGNTIYFGEGSWLTVV.

V usage is TRBV5-1 and J usage is TRBJ2-1; 7 bases line up with TRBD2. There are 17 residues in the CDR3. V lost 0 bases to trimming and J lost 6 bases; unmatched junction nucleotides: 12. The germline CDR1 and CDR2 sequences are SGHRS and YFSETQ. CDR3 nucleotide sequence: TGCGCCAGCAGCTTGGCCGGAGCGGGAACCGGTCCCAATGAGCAGTTCTTC. Protein product: CASSLAGAGTGPNEQFF.

This chain links TRBV9 with TRBJ2-3; D unresolved. The ends were cut back, 1 base at V and 2 bases at J, with 8 bases in the middle. The CDR3 loop spans 14 amino acids. CDR1 and CDR2 (germline): SGDLS, YYNGEE. The CDR3 sequence is CASSVLALTDTQYF. Here the CDR3 DNA reads TGTGCCAGCAGCGTACTGGCCCTCACAGATACGCAGTATTTT.

V gene TRBV19 combines with J gene TRBJ1-1; D is unresolved. Looked up from germline, CDR1 is LNHDA and CDR2 is SQIVND (reference sequence). CDR3 length equals 13 residues. Trimming pared 3 bases from V and 3 bases from J, leaving 8 bases between. The CDR3 spells CASSIYADTEAFF. In DNA form, the CDR3 reads TGTGCCAGTAGTATTTATGCGGACACTGAAGCTTTCTTT.

The J gene is TRBJ1-1, the V gene TRBV7-2; 8 nucleotides align to TRBD1. The CDR3 consists of 16 residues. CDR1 and CDR2 from the germline V gene are SGHTA and FQGNSA. J was trimmed by 2 bases and V by 6 bases; bases with no gene match: 11. CDR3 residues: CASRQETGALNTEAFF. CDR3 DNA sequence: TGTGCCAGCAGACAAGAGACAGGGGCCCTAAACACTGAAGCTTTCTTT.

The V call is TRBV5-1, the J call TRBJ1-1, with a tentative D call TRBD1 (6 bases). V lost 4 bases to trimming and J lost 1 base, with 20 bases between them. The CDR3 covers 17 residues. In germline, CDR1 is SGHRS, CDR2 YFSETQ. The CDR3 DNA reads TGCGCCAGCAGCGTCACTCCGCCAGGGGTGGGGAACACTGAAGCTTTCTTT. It codes for CASSVTPPGVGNTEAFF. The whole variable domain, remainder taken from reference TRBV5-1 and TRBJ1-1, is KAGVTQTPRYLIKTRGQQVTLSCSPISGHRSVSWYQQTPGQGLQFLFEYFSETQRNKGNFPGRFSGRQFSNSRSEMNVSTLELGDSALYLCASSVTPPGVGNTEAFFGQGTRLTVV.

The chain joins TRBV6-2 or TRBV6-3 to TRBJ2-1; 8 nucleotides match TRBD2. V shed 2 bases and J 8 bases; nucleotides not matched to a gene: 17. Germline assignment: CDR1 MNHEY and CDR2 SVGEGT. The CDR3 consists of 18 residues. This CDR3 is CASSYPPLVRGGGDEQFF. CDR3 nucleotides: TGTGCCAGCAGTTACCCCCCCTTAGTCCGGGGGGGTGGCGATGAGCAGTTCTTC.

The gene calls are TRBV3-1 (or the pseudogene TRBV3-2) and TRBJ1-2, with D possibly matching TRBD1 (6 bases). The ends were cut back, 4 bases at V and 2 bases at J, with 14 bases in the middle. This CDR3 has 15 residues. Germline V CDR1 and CDR2: LGHDT, YNNKEL (reference sequence). This CDR3 reads CASSPPTGKNYGYTF. The CDR3 DNA is TGTGCCAGCAGCCCACCCACAGGGAAAAACTATGGCTACACCTTC.

V and J are TRBV28 and TRBJ2-1, with 10 bases that match TRBD2. The CDR3 extends over 14 amino acids. Per germline, CDR1 MDHEN and CDR2 SYDVKM. V dropped 7 bases and J dropped 7; count of bases not matched to a gene: 7. The DNA of the CDR3 is TGTGCCAGCAAACTCGGGACTAGCGTGAATGAGCAGTTCTTC. The encoded protein is CASKLGTSVNEQFF.

The chain recombines TRBV28 with TRBJ1-2; 8 bases agree with TRBD1. The V and J ends lost 3 bases and 0 bases, in that order; junction bases with no gene match: 3. This CDR3 comprises 15 residues. The germline V gene encodes CDR1 MDHEN and CDR2 SYDVKM. The CDR3 is CASSLWDRSNYGYTF. CDR3 in DNA: TGTGCCAGCAGTTTGTGGGACAGGTCTAACTATGGCTACACCTTC.

The rearrangement joins TRBV5-1 to TRBJ1-2, with D possibly matching TRBD1 (5 bases). The CDR3 is made up of 14 amino acids. With 0 bases removed from V and 7 bases from J, the gap between germline ends came to 13 bases. From germline, CDR1 is SGHRS and CDR2 YFSETQ. CDR3 residues: CASSLAGQGAGYTF. CDR3 DNA sequence: TGCGCCAGCAGCTTGGCCGGTCAGGGTGCTGGCTACACCTTC. Together with reference TRBV5-1 and TRBJ1-2, the CDR3 gives the full variable domain: KAGVTQTPRYLIKTRGQQVTLSCSPISGHRSVSWYQQTPGQGLQFLFEYFSETQRNKGNFPGRFSGRQFSNSRSEMNVSTLELGDSALYLCASSLAGQGAGYTFGSGTRLTVV.

The chain links TRBV2 to TRBJ2-7; TRBD2 agrees at 8 bases. CDR3 length equals 14 residues. Germline-derived CDR1 and CDR2 are SNHLY and FYNNEI. Germline trimming cut 6 bases from V and 4 bases from J; bases unmatched to any gene: 8. In DNA form, the CDR3 reads TGTGCCAGCAGGGCGACTAGCGTAGAGTACGAGCAGTACTTC. Its protein product is CASRATSVEYEQYF.

The chain couples TRBV5-1 to TRBJ1-1; a weak D match, TRBD1 (6 bases). Germline CDR1 SGHRS, CDR2 YFSETQ. V gave up 4 bases and J gave up 5 bases, with 15 bases separating them. This CDR3 is built from 14 residues. The CDR3 is CASSTSGQSTEAFF. CDR3 nucleotides: TGCGCCAGCAGCACCTCGGGACAATCTACTGAAGCTTTCTTT.

The rearrangement links TRBV21-1 to TRBJ2-5; TRBD1, the table's D call, lacks a check against the DNA. TRBV21-1 is deemed a pseudogene. The CDR3 is 16 residues long. In DNA form, the CDR3 reads TGTGCCAGCAGCAAATCGTCTAAGGGGGCGCAGCAGACCCAGTACTTC. As protein: CASSKSSKGAQQTQYF.

The rearrangement joins TRBV27 to TRBJ1-6; 7 bases agree with TRBD1. CDR1 and CDR2 from the germline V gene are MNHEY and SMNVEV (reference sequence). V shed 5 bases, J shed 6 bases, and the junction held 4 bases outside the gene matches. The length of the CDR3 is 14 residues. The CDR3 DNA reads as TGTGCCAGCAGTGGTGGGACAGCTAATTCACCCCTCCACTTT. The encoded protein is CASSGGTANSPLHF.

This chain connects TRBV7-9 to TRBJ1-5; D might be TRBD1 (6 bases). Germline CDR1 reads SEHNR; CDR2 reads FQNEAQ (reference sequence). Trimming took off 1 base at V and 6 bases at J, with 13 bases between the two ends. The CDR3 runs to 15 residues. CDR3 sequence: CASSLGGGVSQPQHF. DNA of the CDR3: TGTGCCAGCAGCTTAGGAGGGGGTGTGAGTCAGCCCCAGCATTTT.

V usage is TRBV29-1 and J usage is TRBJ1-2, with D perhaps TRBD1 (6 bases). V lost 0 bases to trimming and J lost 6 bases, with 14 bases between them. There are 14 residues in the CDR3. Germline CDR1 and CDR2: SQVTM and ANQGSEA. The CDR3 nucleotides are TGCAGCGTTGAAGACCCTGGAGGGGGGGATGGCTACACCTTC. As protein: CSVEDPGGGDGYTF. Filled out from reference TRBV29-1 and TRBJ1-2, the complete variable domain reads SAVISQKPSRDICQRGTSLTIQCQVDSQVTMMFWYRQQPGQSLTLIATANQGSEATYESGFVIDKFPISRPNLTFSTLTVSNMSPEDSSIYLCSVEDPGGGDGYTFGSGTRLTVV.

The CDR3 DNA sequence: TGTGCCAGTAGTATAGCCCACGGGTTCTCTGGAAACACCATATATTTT. It specifies CASSIAHGFSGNTIYF. The rearrangement links TRBV19 to TRBJ1-3; unclear D gene. Germline-derived CDR1 and CDR2 are LNHDA and SQIVND (reference sequence). CDR3 length: 16 residues. The V gene lost 1 base and the J gene lost 0 bases, with 10 bases spanning the gap.